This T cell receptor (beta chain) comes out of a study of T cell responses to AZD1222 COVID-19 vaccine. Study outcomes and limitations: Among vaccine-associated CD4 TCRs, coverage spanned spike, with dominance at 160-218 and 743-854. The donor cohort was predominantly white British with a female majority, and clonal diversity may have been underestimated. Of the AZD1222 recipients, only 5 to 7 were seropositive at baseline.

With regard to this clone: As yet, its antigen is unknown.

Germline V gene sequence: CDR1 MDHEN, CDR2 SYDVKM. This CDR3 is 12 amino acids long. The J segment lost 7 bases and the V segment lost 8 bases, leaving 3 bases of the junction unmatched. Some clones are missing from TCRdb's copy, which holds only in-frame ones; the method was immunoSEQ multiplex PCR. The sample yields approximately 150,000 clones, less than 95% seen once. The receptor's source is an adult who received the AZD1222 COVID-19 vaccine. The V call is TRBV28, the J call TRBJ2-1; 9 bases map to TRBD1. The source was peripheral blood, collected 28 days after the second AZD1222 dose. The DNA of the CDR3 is TGTGCCAGCGGAGGGACAGGGAATGAGCAGTTCTTC. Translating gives CASGGTGNEQFF.